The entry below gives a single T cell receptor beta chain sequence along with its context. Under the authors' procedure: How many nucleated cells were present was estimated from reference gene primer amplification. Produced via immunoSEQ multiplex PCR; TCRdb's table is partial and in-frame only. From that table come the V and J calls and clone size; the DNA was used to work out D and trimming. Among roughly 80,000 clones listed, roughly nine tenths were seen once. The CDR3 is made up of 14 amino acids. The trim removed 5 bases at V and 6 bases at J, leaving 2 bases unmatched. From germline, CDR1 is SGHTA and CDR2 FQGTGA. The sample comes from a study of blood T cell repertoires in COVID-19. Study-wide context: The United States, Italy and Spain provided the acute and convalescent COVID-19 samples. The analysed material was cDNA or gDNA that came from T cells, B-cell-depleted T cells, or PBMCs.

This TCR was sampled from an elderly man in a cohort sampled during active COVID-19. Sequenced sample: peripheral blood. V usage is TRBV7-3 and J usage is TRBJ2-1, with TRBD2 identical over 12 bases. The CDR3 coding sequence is TGTGCCAGCAGCGGACTAGCGGGGAGCAATGAGCAGTTCTTC. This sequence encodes CASSGLAGSNEQFF.